These T cell receptor beta chains were read from a single sample in a study of shared clonotypes between healthy human individuals. TCRdb's table, derived via immunoSEQ multiplex PCR, lists solely in-frame clones and lacks some. Counted here are approximately 1,000,000 clones, approximately 77% occurring once; the ten biggest clones make up roughly 0.9%. The sample comprised memory CD4+ T cells from PBMCs. The receptors come from a man in his late teens or twenties in good health. Some clones in this sample may be carry-over from other donors' samples. Both conserved end residues are part of each CDR3. D genes are given only for firm matches. Clone size is shown for a subset of rows, as once, few, many or a class of expanded clone.

CDR3nt: TGTGCCAGCAGCTTATCGGGCTCCTACAATGAGCAGTTCTTC
CDR3aa: CASSLSGSYNEQFF
abundance: NA
v_gene: TRBV7-3
j_gene: TRBJ2-1
d_gene: NA

CDR3nt: TGTGCCAGCAGCCATCCCAGTGGGGGAAGGAACACCGGGGAGCTGTTTTTT
CDR3aa: CASSHPSGGRNTGELFF
abundance: NA
v_gene: TRBV7-6
j_gene: TRBJ2-2
d_gene: NA

CDR3nt: TGTGCCAGCAGCCGGAGAGGAGGAGCTAACTATGGCTACACCTTC
CDR3aa: CASSRRGGANYGYTF
abundance: NA
v_gene: TRBV6-1
j_gene: TRBJ1-2
d_gene: NA

CDR3nt: TGTGCCAGCAGCAGACGCGCCAAGGATACGCAGTATTTT
CDR3aa: CASSRRAKDTQYF
abundance: NA
v_gene: TRBV7-7
j_gene: TRBJ2-3
d_gene: NA

CDR3nt: TGTGCCAGCAGCTTGCCAGGGGGCCCAAACACCATATATTTT
CDR3aa: CASSLPGGPNTIYF
abundance: NA
v_gene: TRBV5-4
j_gene: TRBJ1-3
d_gene: TRBD1

CDR3nt: TGTGCCAGCAGCCATACCGGGACAGAGGGCGAGCAGTACTTC
CDR3aa: CASSHTGTEGEQYF
abundance: few
v_gene: TRBV7-3
j_gene: TRBJ2-7
d_gene: TRBD1

CDR3nt: TGTGCCAGCAGCTCGTACCTAAACAGGGGGAGCCAAGGGCAGTTCTTC
CDR3aa: CASSSYLNRGSQGQFF
abundance: NA
v_gene: TRBV7-9
j_gene: TRBJ2-1
d_gene: TRBD1

CDR3nt: TGTGCCAGCAGTGACGCAGGGTACGGGCAGTTCTTC
CDR3aa: CASSDAGYGQFF
abundance: NA
v_gene: TRBV2
j_gene: TRBJ2-1
d_gene: NA

CDR3nt: TGTGCCAGCAGCCACAACCTAGCCCTAGGCTACACCTTC
CDR3aa: CASSHNLALGYTF
abundance: few
v_gene: TRBV7-2
j_gene: TRBJ1-2
d_gene: NA

CDR3nt: TGTGCCAGCAGTCGCCGGACTGGACCCTACGAGCAGTACTTC
CDR3aa: CASSRRTGPYEQYF
abundance: NA
v_gene: TRBV6-5
j_gene: TRBJ2-7
d_gene: NA

CDR3nt: TGTGCCAGCGGTTGGCAGTCCTCCTCTGGGGCCAACGTCCTGACTTTC
CDR3aa: CASGWQSSSGANVLTF
abundance: NA
v_gene: TRBV28
j_gene: TRBJ2-6
d_gene: NA

CDR3nt: TGCGCCAGTCGAAGAGCCAACAATGAGCAGTTCTTC
CDR3aa: CASRRANNEQFF
abundance: NA
v_gene: TRBV5-1
j_gene: TRBJ2-1
d_gene: NA